The T cell receptor (beta chain) described here comes from a study of identical twins. General study findings and limits: The study found that models underestimated out-of-frame TCR alpha sharing in monozygotic twins. Insertions ran lower in abundant cord blood beta clonotypes, though not in memory repertoires. A cross-sectional statistical analysis, not follow-up of the same donors, supported the conclusions.

This clonotype has just a few counts. Antigen: not known. A universal primer site was added by template switching, and unique molecular identifiers were carried by the cDNA. TCRdb used MiXCR to reprocess the 5' RACE reads, holding one entry per CDR3 protein. This table has approximately 280,000 distinct CDR3 sequences, approximately 8.5% appearing once. There are 16 residues in the CDR3. Germline CDR1 and CDR2: MGHRA and YSYEKL. Losses at the gene ends were 1 base for V and 10 bases for J; bases not matched to a gene: 7. These data were also filed under a second study, of yellow fever vaccine responses in identical twins.

Sequencing input: memory (CD45RO+) T cells sorted from blood. The receptor comes from a woman younger than 35 in good health. The chain combines TRBV4-1 with TRBJ1-6, with TRBD1 matching over 10 bases. CDR3 region: CASSQVGDRGLSPLHF. The CDR3 coding sequence is TGCGCCAGCAGCCAAGTGGGGGACAGGGGATTATCACCCCTCCACTTT.